Presented here are 9 T cell receptor beta chains from one specimen sequenced in a study of blood T cell repertoires in COVID-19. The repertoire was sequenced with immunoSEQ multiplex PCR; TCRdb's copy has only in-frame clones and lacks some. The table shows tens of thousands of clones, with about four fifths occurring only once. The sequencing input was peripheral blood. The origin of the receptors is an older man with active COVID-19.

The chain employs TRBV19 and TRBJ1-5; weak D call: TRBD1 (6 bases). Per germline, CDR1 LNHDA and CDR2 SQIVND (reference sequence). The CDR3 loop spans 16 amino acids. V shed 0 bases and J shed 3 bases, with 12 bases lying between them. CDR3 sequence: CASSIDFRGLNQPQHF. The CDR3 nucleotides read TGTGCCAGTAGTATAGATTTCAGGGGCCTCAATCAGCCCCAGCATTTT.

The chain joins TRBV7-8 to TRBJ2-7; D unclear. V was cut by 3 bases and J by 3 bases, with 12 bases left in between. CDR1 is SGHVS and CDR2 is FQNEAQ in the germline V gene. The CDR3 sequence is 14 residues long. The CDR3 DNA sequence: TGTGCCAGCAGCTTGTCTCGGGTTCACTACGAGCAGTACTTC. Its translation is CASSLSRVHYEQYF.

J is TRBJ1-3 and V is TRBV19, with D unresolved. This CDR3 is 18 amino acids long. Trimming took 5 bases from V and 1 from J, leaving 21 bases between them. The germline gives CDR1 LNHDA, CDR2 SQIVND (reference sequence). CDR3 residues: CASSSPDLLRWSGNTIYF. The DNA of the CDR3 is TGTGCCAGTAGTTCCCCGGATCTACTCAGGTGGTCTGGAAACACCATATATTTT.

J is TRBJ1-3 and V is TRBV30; 8 bases fit TRBD1. This CDR3 is 15 amino acids long. Trimming took 4 bases from V and 11 from J; bases not matched to a gene: 16. Germline CDR1 and CDR2: GTSNPN and SVGIG (reference sequence). The CDR3 nucleotides read TGTGCCTGGAATCGACAGGGGCCACGGAAACAAGCCATATATTTT. It yields the protein CAWNRQGPRKQAIYF. Full variable domain (remainder filled in from reference TRBV30 and TRBJ1-3): SQTIHQWPATLVQPVGSPLSLECTVEGTSNPNLYWYRQAAGRGLQLLFYSVGIGQISSEVPQNLSASRPQDRQFILSSKKLLLSDSGFYLCAWNRQGPRKQAIYFGEGSWLTVV.

The chain employs TRBV5-1 and TRBJ2-1; TRBD1 is a possible D gene (6 bases). This CDR3 comprises 13 residues. V was pared by 1 base and J by 6 bases, with 8 bases between. Germline V gene lookup returns CDR1 SGHRS and CDR2 YFSETQ. The CDR3 spells CASSLQGINEQFF. The DNA for the CDR3 is TGCGCCAGCAGCTTGCAGGGGATCAATGAGCAGTTCTTC.

The V call is TRBV5-1, the J call TRBJ1-2; 8 nucleotides agree with TRBD1. The germline CDR1 and CDR2 sequences are SGHRS and YFSETQ. The V gene end was trimmed by 4 bases and the J gene end by 5 bases; junction bases not matched to a gene: 10. The CDR3 totals 15 residues. The CDR3 nucleotides read TGCGCCAGCAGCCGAATCGGGACAGGCCTTTATGGCTACACCTTC. Residues: CASSRIGTGLYGYTF.

The J gene is TRBJ1-6, the V gene TRBV19; D not resolved. In germline, CDR1 is LNHDA, CDR2 SQIVND (reference sequence). Trimming removed 6 bases at V and 2 bases at J, with 11 bases between. The CDR3 loop spans 15 amino acids. The CDR3 loop is CASSTGLPYNSPLHF. The CDR3 bases are TGTGCCAGTAGCACCGGACTTCCCTATAATTCACCCCTCCACTTT.

The rearrangement joins TRBV19 to TRBJ1-1; D call uncertain. The CDR3 has 14 amino acids. CDR1 and CDR2 from the germline V gene are LNHDA and SQIVND (reference sequence). The ends were cut back, 3 bases at V and 3 bases at J, with 11 bases in the middle. This CDR3 reads CASSIVGVYTEAFF. CDR3 nucleotide sequence: TGTGCCAGTAGTATTGTCGGGGTTTACACTGAAGCTTTCTTT.

V gene TRBV6-5 combines with J gene TRBJ1-1; 7 nucleotides agree with TRBD1. Trimming at V came to 5 bases and at J to 2 bases, leaving 2 bases not matched to a gene. Germline CDR1 is MNHEY and CDR2 is SVGAGI. The CDR3 is 13 residues long. In DNA, the CDR3 is TGTGCCAGCAGTCACAGGGGAAACACTGAAGCTTTCTTT. It specifies CASSHRGNTEAFF.